The subject of this entry is one T cell receptor beta chain. The antigen remains undetermined. Treatment denoted: roughly 20 received Ad26.COV2.S at low or high dose, single or two shots; 5 received placebo; per-sample allocation not given. Repertoires come from day 63 after the first vaccine or placebo injection. Germline CDR1 and CDR2: GTSNPN and SVGIG (reference sequence). The CDR3 sequence is 13 residues long. The sample is drawn from a study of Ad26.COV2.S vaccination and SARS-CoV-2 variants. Study overall: Donor joined the COV1001 Ad26.COV2.S trial arm. Ad26.COV2.S shots went into the muscle once or twice, 56 days apart.

Study-wide points: Placebo recipients trailed vaccine recipients in spike-specific TCR breadth. Reported findings describe substantial breadth in spike-specific CD8+ and CD4+ T cell responses following vaccination.

Using immunoSEQ multiplex PCR, the repertoire was profiled, and TCRdb retains in-frame clones only, with some absent. Of about 380,000 clones in the sample, about 80% were seen once. The sequenced sample was peripheral blood, obtained in a trial of Ad26.COV2.S vaccine versus placebo. J is TRBJ1-1 and V is TRBV30; D gene unclear. This TCR came from a person aged 18-60 years who received the Ad26.COV2.S COVID-19 vaccine or a placebo. Written as DNA, the CDR3 is TGTCTCGCAAAGCCCCCGGTTGGGACTGAAGCTTTCTTT. Amino acids: CLAKPPVGTEAFF.